Below, 30 T cell receptor beta chains from the same sample are listed, as sequenced in a study of T cell repertoires in cytomegalovirus infection. Their antigens remain unidentified. MiXCR, run by TCRdb on the reads, gives a single entry per CDR3 protein. The sample lists about 900,000 distinct CDR3 sequences; roughly a third were seen once. This specimen consisted of cultured CD8+ T cells from PBMCs, obtained from culture after CMV antigen stimulation. The receptors originated from a human donor in good health (CMV status not recorded). Some clones in this sample may be carry-over from other donors' samples.

The V call is TRBV6-4, the J call TRBJ2-1; 8 nucleotides agree with TRBD1. V dropped 4 bases and J dropped 11; count of bases not matched to a gene: 10. The CDR3 is 14 amino acids. Per germline, CDR1 MRHNA and CDR2 SNTAGT. The chain's CDR3 is CASSVQGGLNQQFF. DNA of the CDR3: TGTGCCAGCAGTGTACAGGGGGGATTAAATCAGCAGTTCTTC.

This clonotype was counted between two and nine times. V is TRBV12-3 or TRBV12-4 and J is TRBJ2-2; D is uncertain. Trimming took off 11 bases at V and 6 bases at J, with 10 bases between the two ends. The CDR3 loop spans 11 amino acids. Here the CDR3 DNA reads TGTGCCCTGGGTCGTGCCGGGGAGCTGTTTTTT. Translation gives CALGRAGELFF.

This clonotype was counted only a few times. The chain carries TRBV7-8 and TRBJ2-3, with D maybe TRBD2 (5 bases). The V and J ends lost 1 base and 1 base respectively, with 9 bases between them. The CDR3 is 15 amino acids. Germline V CDR1 and CDR2: SGHVS, FQNEAQ. CDR3 region: CASSLGEGGTDTQYF. The CDR3 DNA sequence: TGTGCCAGCAGCTTAGGTGAGGGAGGCACAGATACGCAGTATTTT.

The V and J genes are TRBV6-4 and TRBJ2-7, with D possibly matching TRBD2 (5 bases). Trimming left V 10 bases short and J 4 bases short, with 20 bases between. The CDR3 has 14 amino acids. CDR1 and CDR2 (germline): MRHNA, SNTAGT. The CDR3 loop is CATPGRPGLYEQYV. In DNA, the CDR3 is TGTGCCACCCCGGGGAGACCGGGCTTATACGAGCAGTACGTC.

On this clonotype: Possible read error: a much larger clone is one base away. This sequence joins TRBV6-6 and TRBJ2-1, with D uncertain. Germline lookup yields CDR1 MNHNY and CDR2 SVGAGI (reference sequence). This CDR3 spans 17 amino acids. V was cut by 5 bases and J by 10 bases, with 27 bases left in between. In nucleotides, the CDR3 is TGTGCCAGCAGTAAAACGGGCAGGCAAGTACCGGTTCCGGAGCAGTTCTTC. Translated: CASSKTGRQVPVPEQFF.

This clonotype was detected ten times or more. The chain is built from TRBV7-2 and TRBJ1-5; 8 nucleotides agree with TRBD1. V dropped 5 bases and J dropped 0; count of bases not matched to a gene: 6. The CDR3 runs to 16 residues. Germline CDR1 SGHTA, CDR2 FQGNSA. CDR3 nucleotide sequence: TGTGCCAGCAGCCCTCGGACAGGGAATAGCAATCAGCCCCAGCATTTT. Translation: CASSPRTGNSNQPQHF.

The chain is built from TRBV20-1 and TRBJ2-4; D perhaps matches TRBD1 (6 bases). V was clipped by 1 base and J by 0 bases, with 10 bases between them. This CDR3 contains 15 residues. In germline, CDR1 is DFQATT, CDR2 SNEGSKA (reference sequence). The CDR3 DNA reads TGCAGTGCTAGAGGGACAGAGCTAGCCAAAAACATTCAGTACTTC. Encoded protein: CSARGTELAKNIQYF.

The DNA for the CDR3 is TGTGCCAGCCCTAAACAGGCTGAAGCTTTCTTT. Amino acids: CASPKQAEAFF. This chain uses TRBV2 with TRBJ1-1; tentative D call: TRBD1 (5 bases). The CDR3 sequence is 11 residues long. Germline CDR1 reads SNHLY; CDR2 reads FYNNEI. The V end was cut by 8 bases, the J end by 6 bases, with 10 bases between.

Worth noting for this clonotype: A much larger clonotype is one base distant, so this may be a read error. The J gene is TRBJ2-3, the V gene TRBV7-2; 7 bases map to TRBD1. Germline V CDR1 and CDR2: SGHTA, FQGNSA. This CDR3 spans 16 amino acids. The CDR3 region is CASSHPDRASTDTQCF. The CDR3 DNA is TGTGCCAGCAGCCACCCCGACAGGGCAAGCACAGATACGCAGTGTTTT.

This clonotype was recorded a few times. This may be a read error, as it is one base from a much larger clone. The chain is built from TRBV2 and TRBJ2-1; no firm D call. The CDR3 is 12 residues long. The V gene lost 6 bases and the J gene lost 2 bases, with 5 bases spanning the gap. The germline V gene has CDR1 SNHLY and CDR2 FYNNEI. As DNA, the CDR3 is TGTGCCAGCAGGCCGACCTACAATGAGCAGTTCTTC. Residues: CASRPTYNEQFF. Using reference TRBV2 and TRBJ2-1 for the parts outside the CDR3, the full variable domain is EPEVTQTPSHQVTQMGQEVILRCVPISNHLYFYWYRQILGQKVEFLVSFYNNEISEKSEIFDDQFSVERPDGSNFTLKIRSTKLEDSAMYFCASRPTYNEQFFGPGTRLTVL.

This clonotype showed up just a few times. The chain joins TRBV7-8 to TRBJ1-5; no clear D gene. The V end lost 4 bases, the J end lost 11 bases, and 18 bases lay between the germline ends. The CDR3 is 14 amino acids. Germline CDR1 and CDR2: SGHVS and FQNEAQ. As DNA, the CDR3 is TGTGCCAGCAGCTCCTGGTGGCCCCTCGAGGCCCAGCATTTT. Translation: CASSSWWPLEAQHF.

The V call is TRBV5-5, the J call TRBJ1-5; 8 bases line up with TRBD1. The V gene end was trimmed by 3 bases and the J gene end by 3 bases; junction bases not matched to a gene: 5. CDR3 length: 15 residues. From germline, CDR1 is SGHKS and CDR2 YYEKEE (reference sequence). The CDR3 nucleotides are TGTGCCAGCAGCTCTGGACAGGGCCTCAATCAGCCCCAGCATTTT. Amino acid sequence: CASSSGQGLNQPQHF.

CDR3 nucleotides: TGTGCCAGCAGCTTATACAGGGGGGAGGACGAGCAGTACGTC. This sequence encodes CASSLYRGEDEQYV. The chain has TRBV7-9 and TRBJ2-7, with 8 nucleotides matching TRBD1. CDR1 is SEHNR and CDR2 is FQNEAQ in the germline V gene (reference sequence). CDR3 length: 14 amino acids. The J segment lost 5 bases and the V segment lost 2 bases, leaving 5 bases of the junction unmatched.

In this sample, this clonotype turned up many times. CDR3: CASSWGRAISNTEAFF. The CDR3 DNA reads as TGTGCCAGCAGTTGGGGGCGGGCGATTTCGAACACTGAAGCTTTCTTT. The rearrangement joins TRBV28 to TRBJ1-1, with D perhaps matching TRBD1 (6 bases). CDR3 length: 16 residues. Germline V gene sequence: CDR1 MDHEN, CDR2 SYDVKM. Trimming pared 4 bases from V and 1 base from J, leaving 16 bases between.

This rearrangement joins TRBV5-1 to TRBJ2-1, with 8 bases that match TRBD2. This CDR3 spans 16 amino acids. Germline V gives CDR1 SGHRS, CDR2 YFSETQ. Trimming at V came to 0 bases and at J to 3 bases, leaving 5 bases not matched to a gene. CDR3 bases: TGCGCCAGCAGCTTGGCCGGGGGGGTTCGCTACAATGAGCAGTTCTTC. Its translation: CASSLAGGVRYNEQFF.

The chain is built from TRBV6-6 and TRBJ2-7, with D maybe TRBD1 (5 bases). V was shortened by 6 bases and J by 0 bases, with 12 bases between the two germline ends. The CDR3 loop spans 14 amino acids. Germline V gene data show CDR1 as MNHNY and CDR2 as SVGAGI (reference sequence). The DNA for the CDR3 is TGTGCCAGCAGCAAAAGACAGCTCTCCTACGAGCAGTACGTC. Translating gives CASSKRQLSYEQYV.

This clonotype occurred a few times. The rearrangement joins TRBV10-3 to TRBJ2-7; D not certain. V lost 3 bases, J lost 5 bases, and 14 bases lay in between. Per germline, CDR1 ENHRY and CDR2 SYGVKD. This CDR3 has 14 amino acids. CDR3 protein: CAISDSEGNDEQYF. CDR3 DNA sequence: TGTGCCATCAGTGATAGTGAAGGGAACGACGAGCAGTACTTC.

The chain combines TRBV6-2 or TRBV6-3 with TRBJ2-2; TRBD1 or TRBD2 may be the D gene (5 bases each). Trimming shortened V by 11 bases and J by 5 bases, and 9 bases separated the two germline ends. The CDR3 runs 11 residues. Germline V lookup: CDR1 MNHEY, CDR2 SVGEGT. Here the CDR3 DNA reads TGTGCCTGCGAGGGGACCGGGGAGCTGTTTTTT. Translated, it gives CACEGTGELFF.

There are many counts of this clonotype. The J gene is TRBJ1-4, the V gene TRBV7-2; D call uncertain. This CDR3 region has 17 residues. The V gene lost 0 bases and the J gene lost 3 bases, with 14 bases spanning the gap. CDR1 is SGHTA, CDR2 FQGNSA, per germline. CDR3 in DNA: TGTGCCAGCAGCTTAGCACTCTCACGTTCGGCTAATGAAAAACTGTTTTTT. This codes for CASSLALSRSANEKLFF.

The J gene is TRBJ2-7, the V gene TRBV15, with D maybe TRBD1 (6 bases). Germline loops: CDR1 LNHNV, CDR2 YYDKDF (reference sequence). The CDR3 is 13 amino acids. The V gene lost 4 bases and the J gene lost 3 bases, with 10 bases spanning the gap. The CDR3 coding sequence is TGTGCCACCAGCACTGGACAGTGCTACGAGCAGTACGTC. Translating gives CATSTGQCYEQYV.

This rearrangement joins TRBV6-2 or TRBV6-3 to TRBJ2-3, with TRBD2 as a possible D gene (5 bases). The CDR3 length is 16 residues. CDR1 is MNHEY and CDR2 is SVGEGT in the germline V gene. The V end was cut by 4 bases, the J end by 1 base, with 15 bases between. The DNA of the CDR3 is TGTGCCAGCAGTTCCTCTTGGACTGCCGGCACAGATACGCAGTATTTT. Residues: CASSSSWTAGTDTQYF.

This clonotype was observed a few times. The chain employs TRBV15 and TRBJ1-6; TRBD1 matches at 9 bases. The CDR3 is 14 amino acids. Germline-derived CDR1 and CDR2 are LNHNV and YYDKDF (reference sequence). V was pared by 3 bases and J by 10 bases, with 4 bases of the junction left unmatched. Here the CDR3 reads CATSRDRGPSPLHF. CDR3 sequence (DNA): TGTGCCACCAGCAGGGACAGGGGCCCCTCACCCCTCCACTTT.

This clonotype showed up many times. The chain has TRBV7-8 and TRBJ2-7; D is unresolved. With 1 base removed from V and 5 bases from J, the gap between germline ends came to 27 bases. Per germline, CDR1 SGHVS and CDR2 FQNEAQ. This CDR3 comprises 19 residues. CDR3 region: CASSLVVVSHKRAIHEQYF. DNA of the CDR3: TGTGCCAGCAGCTTAGTAGTTGTGTCTCACAAAAGGGCGATCCACGAGCAGTACTTC.

The chain couples TRBV4-1 to TRBJ1-5, with D uncertain. The CDR3 extends over 13 amino acids. V was pared by 1 base and J by 5 bases, with 6 bases between. Germline loops: CDR1 MGHRA, CDR2 YSYEKL. CDR3 sequence reads: CASSQGFYQPQHF. In nucleotides, the CDR3 is TGCGCCAGCAGCCAAGGATTTTATCAGCCCCAGCATTTT.

There are many counts of this clonotype. The J gene is TRBJ2-1, the V gene TRBV6-5, with 9 bases matching TRBD2. The CDR3 consists of 13 residues. The germline V gene encodes CDR1 MNHEY and CDR2 SVGAGI. Trimming removed 7 bases from V and 3 bases from J; junction bases left unmatched: 1. The CDR3 DNA sequence: TGTGCCAGCAATAGCGGGGGCTACAATGAGCAGTTCTTC. Its protein product is CASNSGGYNEQFF.

This clonotype came up once. The rearrangement joins TRBV7-9 to TRBJ1-4; D not resolved. This CDR3 is built from 18 residues. Deletions cut 1 base from V and 8 bases from J, with 23 bases between. The germline CDR1 and CDR2 sequences are SEHNR and FQNEAQ (reference sequence). CDR3 sequence: CASSLGLRTYSPEEKLFF. The DNA for the CDR3 is TGTGCCAGCAGCTTAGGTCTCCGGACCTACTCCCCAGAGGAAAAACTGTTTTTT.

The V call is TRBV6-2 or TRBV6-3, the J call TRBJ1-3; 8 bases map to TRBD1. The J segment lost 0 bases and the V segment lost 2 bases, leaving 9 bases of the junction unmatched. The germline V gene encodes CDR1 MNHEY and CDR2 SVGEGT. The CDR3 runs to 18 residues. The CDR3 DNA reads TGTGCCAGCAGTTACGTCCTCGGACAGGGCTCCTCTGGAAACACCATATATTTT. This gives the protein CASSYVLGQGSSGNTIYF.

The J gene is TRBJ1-5, the V gene TRBV20-1; D gene ambiguous. Trimming pared 0 bases from V and 2 bases from J, leaving 11 bases between. Germline V gene data show CDR1 as DFQATT and CDR2 as SNEGSKA (reference sequence). The CDR3 consists of 15 residues. This chain's CDR3 is CSARDRASRNQPQHF. Here the CDR3 DNA reads TGCAGTGCTAGAGATCGTGCCTCACGCAATCAGCCCCAGCATTTT.

This clonotype was counted many times. The chain has TRBV13 and TRBJ2-5, with D maybe TRBD2 (6 bases). V was pared by 2 bases and J by 2 bases, with 12 bases between. CDR1 and CDR2 from the germline V gene are PRHDT and FYEKMQ (reference sequence). There are 15 residues in the CDR3. The CDR3 DNA reads as TGTGCCAGCAGCTTAAAGGGAGGTGGGCAAGAGACCCAGTACTTC. This sequence encodes CASSLKGGGQETQYF.

The rearrangement joins TRBV14 to TRBJ2-1, with D possibly TRBD2 on 6 matching bases. This CDR3 spans 12 amino acids. Germline V gene data show CDR1 as SGHDN and CDR2 as FVKESK. V was trimmed by 0 bases and J by 10 bases, leaving 7 bases between them. The CDR3 nucleotides are TGTGCCAGCAGCCAAGAAGGAGGGGAGCAGTTCTTC. The encoded protein is CASSQEGGEQFF.